A selection of T cell receptor beta chains follows, all from one sample in a study of CD4 T cells in relation to SARS-CoV-2 and coronaviruses. Repertoires were generated with immunoSEQ multiplex PCR, while TCRdb's copy carries only in-frame clones and drops some. The repertoire holds 28,000 or so clones, with 65% to 80% as singletons. Which antigens these TCRs recognize remains unknown. Sequencing used CD4+ T cells from PBMCs, cultured in vitro. These receptors were collected from a human donor in good health. The CDR3 runs from the conserved cysteine through the conserved F or W. D genes are given only for firm matches. A row's size may be missing; if present it is once, few, many or a size class.

d_call: NA
v_call: TRBV29-1
j_call: TRBJ1-3
clone_size: once
cdr3_nt: TGCAGCGTTCGACACTCTGGAAACACCATATATTTT
cdr3_aa: CSVRHSGNTIYF

d_call: NA
v_call: TRBV4-3
j_call: TRBJ2-2
clone_size: NA
cdr3_nt: TGCGCCAGCAGCCCCCTTAGGCCGGGGGAGCTGTTTTTT
cdr3_aa: CASSPLRPGELFF

d_call: NA
v_call: TRBV6-2/TRBV6-3
j_call: TRBJ2-7
clone_size: NA
cdr3_nt: TGTGCCAGCAGTTACGACTACCCCCACGAGCAGTACTTC
cdr3_aa: CASSYDYPHEQYF

d_call: TRBD2
v_call: TRBV12-5
j_call: TRBJ2-7
clone_size: NA
cdr3_nt: TGTGCTAGTGGTCGAGCGGGGTCCTACGAGCAGTACTTC
cdr3_aa: CASGRAGSYEQYF

d_call: NA
v_call: TRBV10-3
j_call: TRBJ2-7
clone_size: NA
cdr3_nt: TGTGCCAGCGGGGAGGGGGTGGGCTACGAGCAGTACTTC
cdr3_aa: CASGEGVGYEQYF

d_call: NA
v_call: TRBV6-5
j_call: TRBJ2-3
clone_size: once
cdr3_nt: TGTGCCACCGGGTCGAGACTAGGGACAGATACGCAGTATTTT
cdr3_aa: CATGSRLGTDTQYF

d_call: NA
v_call: TRBV28
j_call: TRBJ2-1
clone_size: NA
cdr3_nt: TGTGCCAGCAGTTTATCAATCCGGGGCAATGAGCAGTTCTTC
cdr3_aa: CASSLSIRGNEQFF

d_call: NA
v_call: TRBV2
j_call: TRBJ2-2
clone_size: NA
cdr3_nt: TGTGCCAGTAAAGGGACACCGAACACCGGGGAGCTGTTTTTT
cdr3_aa: CASKGTPNTGELFF

d_call: NA
v_call: TRBV6-2/TRBV6-3
j_call: TRBJ2-7
clone_size: NA
cdr3_nt: TGTGCCAGCAGCCGAGCCGGGACTGAGTACGAGCAGTACTTC
cdr3_aa: CASSRAGTEYEQYF

d_call: TRBD1
v_call: TRBV9
j_call: TRBJ1-1
clone_size: NA
cdr3_nt: TGTGCCAGCAGCGTAGTACAGGGGGGATTCGGCACTGAAGCTTTCTTT
cdr3_aa: CASSVVQGGFGTEAFF

d_call: NA
v_call: TRBV5-1
j_call: TRBJ2-1
clone_size: NA
cdr3_nt: TGCGCCAGCAGCCCGGGCGCGGGGGCCGTTATCTATGAGCAGTTCTTC
cdr3_aa: CASSPGAGAVIYEQFF

d_call: TRBD2
v_call: TRBV11-2
j_call: TRBJ2-7
clone_size: few
cdr3_nt: TGTGCCAGCAGCTTAGTACTAGCGGCTTACGAGCAGTACTTC
cdr3_aa: CASSLVLAAYEQYF

d_call: NA
v_call: TRBV27
j_call: TRBJ2-1
clone_size: NA
cdr3_nt: TGTGCCAGCAGGTCACAGGCCCTCTCCAATGAGCAGTTCTTC
cdr3_aa: CASRSQALSNEQFF

d_call: TRBD1
v_call: TRBV10-2
j_call: TRBJ2-5
clone_size: NA
cdr3_nt: TGCGCCAGCAGTGAGGCAGGGGGTATCCAAGAGACCCAGTACTTC
cdr3_aa: CASSEAGGIQETQYF

d_call: NA
v_call: TRBV7-2
j_call: TRBJ2-7
clone_size: NA
cdr3_nt: TGTGCCAGCACCCTTGGTGAATTCTACGAGCAGTACTTC
cdr3_aa: CASTLGEFYEQYF

d_call: TRBD1
v_call: TRBV7-2
j_call: TRBJ2-1
clone_size: NA
cdr3_nt: TGTGCCAGCAGCTTATCGGACAGGGTCGGCGAGCAGTTCTTC
cdr3_aa: CASSLSDRVGEQFF

d_call: NA
v_call: TRBV12-3/TRBV12-4
j_call: TRBJ2-3
clone_size: NA
cdr3_nt: TGTGCCACCTCGTCCTACGAGGGAGATACGCAGTATTTT
cdr3_aa: CATSSYEGDTQYF

d_call: TRBD2
v_call: TRBV7-2
j_call: TRBJ2-1
clone_size: once
cdr3_nt: TGTGCCAGCAGCCTGACTAGCGGGGTGGCTGAGCAGTTCTTC
cdr3_aa: CASSLTSGVAEQFF

d_call: TRBD2
v_call: TRBV3-1/TRBV3-2
j_call: TRBJ2-7
clone_size: NA
cdr3_nt: TGTGCCAGCAGCCCGCGGGAGTACGAGCAGTACTTC
cdr3_aa: CASSPREYEQYF

d_call: NA
v_call: TRBV5-1
j_call: TRBJ2-7
clone_size: NA
cdr3_nt: TGCGCCAGCAGTCCCAAGGGAGGCGGGTTGGGTACCTACGAGCAGTACTTC
cdr3_aa: CASSPKGGGLGTYEQYF

d_call: TRBD2
v_call: TRBV6-2/TRBV6-3
j_call: TRBJ2-1
clone_size: NA
cdr3_nt: TGTGCCAGCAGCGTAACCCCGATTAGCGGGGGCCTACTCAATGAGCAGTTCTTC
cdr3_aa: CASSVTPISGGLLNEQFF

d_call: TRBD2
v_call: TRBV4-2
j_call: TRBJ2-1
clone_size: few
cdr3_nt: TGTGCCAGCAGCCAGGCGTGGACTAGCGGGACTGGCTCCTACAATGAGCAGTTCTTC
cdr3_aa: CASSQAWTSGTGSYNEQFF

d_call: NA
v_call: TRBV5-4
j_call: TRBJ1-1
clone_size: NA
cdr3_nt: TGTGCCAGCAGCCCCCCCCAGGGACGGAACACTGAAGCTTTCTTT
cdr3_aa: CASSPPQGRNTEAFF

d_call: NA
v_call: TRBV18
j_call: TRBJ2-3
clone_size: NA
cdr3_nt: TGTGCCAGCTCACCAAAATACATGGACCGACTCGATACGCAGTATTTT
cdr3_aa: CASSPKYMDRLDTQYF

d_call: NA
v_call: TRBV5-1
j_call: TRBJ1-1
clone_size: NA
cdr3_nt: TGCGCCAGCAGCTCTCTAGGAGGGATGAACACTGAAGCTTTCTTT
cdr3_aa: CASSSLGGMNTEAFF

d_call: TRBD1
v_call: TRBV7-8
j_call: TRBJ1-5
clone_size: NA
cdr3_nt: TGTGCCAGCAGCGTAGACAGGGGGGATCAGCCCCAGCATTTT
cdr3_aa: CASSVDRGDQPQHF

d_call: TRBD1
v_call: TRBV5-1
j_call: TRBJ1-1
clone_size: NA
cdr3_nt: TGCGCCAGCAGCCCCAGGACAGGGAACACTGAAGCTTTCTTT
cdr3_aa: CASSPRTGNTEAFF

d_call: TRBD2
v_call: TRBV19
j_call: TRBJ2-4
clone_size: once
cdr3_nt: TGTGCCAGTCGACTAGCGGGAGACGATGCCAAAAACATTCAGTACTTC
cdr3_aa: CASRLAGDDAKNIQYF

d_call: NA
v_call: TRBV12-2
j_call: TRBJ2-7
clone_size: few
cdr3_nt: TGTGCAAGTCGCCTAGACAGGGGGCCCTACGAGCAGTACTTC
cdr3_aa: CASRLDRGPYEQYF

d_call: NA
v_call: TRBV10-2
j_call: TRBJ1-5
clone_size: few
cdr3_nt: TGCGCCAGCAGCGACTTCAATCAGCCCCAGCATTTT
cdr3_aa: CASSDFNQPQHF

d_call: NA
v_call: TRBV4-3
j_call: TRBJ2-3
clone_size: once
cdr3_nt: TGCGCCAGCAGCCAAGAGGCGGGGCAGGGTTTTGGCACAGATACGCAGTATTTT
cdr3_aa: CASSQEAGQGFGTDTQYF

d_call: TRBD1
v_call: TRBV12-3/TRBV12-4
j_call: TRBJ1-1
clone_size: NA
cdr3_nt: TGTGCCAGCAGCCCGACAGGGAGCACTGAAGCTTTCTTT
cdr3_aa: CASSPTGSTEAFF

d_call: TRBD1
v_call: TRBV3-1/TRBV3-2
j_call: TRBJ1-2
clone_size: NA
cdr3_nt: TGTGCCAGCAGCCTTGCGGGACAGGGGGCTTTCTATGGCTACACCTTC
cdr3_aa: CASSLAGQGAFYGYTF

d_call: NA
v_call: TRBV4-3
j_call: TRBJ2-2
clone_size: few
cdr3_nt: TGCGCCAGCAGCCAAGGTCACACCGGGGAGCTGTTTTTT
cdr3_aa: CASSQGHTGELFF

d_call: TRBD1
v_call: TRBV29-1
j_call: TRBJ2-7
clone_size: once
cdr3_nt: TGCAGCGTTGTTTTGGACAGGGGGCTTCGGGAGCAGTACTTC
cdr3_aa: CSVVLDRGLREQYF

d_call: NA
v_call: TRBV28
j_call: TRBJ2-1
clone_size: NA
cdr3_nt: TGTGCCAGCAGACGTAACAGGGCAGGGGATGAGCAGTTCTTC
cdr3_aa: CASRRNRAGDEQFF

d_call: NA
v_call: TRBV30
j_call: TRBJ1-1
clone_size: NA
cdr3_nt: TGTGCCTGGAGTGTATCTCAGAACACTGAAGCTTTCTTT
cdr3_aa: CAWSVSQNTEAFF

d_call: NA
v_call: TRBV28
j_call: TRBJ2-5
clone_size: NA
cdr3_nt: TGTGCCAGTTCAGAGACTTCCATCGGGGAGACCCAGTACTTC
cdr3_aa: CASSETSIGETQYF

d_call: NA
v_call: TRBV18
j_call: TRBJ1-1
clone_size: NA
cdr3_nt: TGTGCCAGCTCAGGGGGCAGTTTCGTGGGGGGGACTGAAGCTTTCTTT
cdr3_aa: CASSGGSFVGGTEAFF

d_call: NA
v_call: TRBV19
j_call: TRBJ2-7
clone_size: NA
cdr3_nt: TGTGCCAGTAGTGCCGCCCGGGGTCTCTCCTACGAGCAGTACTTC
cdr3_aa: CASSAARGLSYEQYF

d_call: TRBD2
v_call: TRBV5-1
j_call: TRBJ2-3
clone_size: NA
cdr3_nt: TGCGCCACCCGACCCCCGGGGGGGTCTGGCACAGATACGCAGTATTTT
cdr3_aa: CATRPPGGSGTDTQYF

d_call: NA
v_call: TRBV19
j_call: TRBJ2-5
clone_size: NA
cdr3_nt: TGTGCCAGTAGTATGGGGCAGTCCCCTACAGAGACCCAGTACTTC
cdr3_aa: CASSMGQSPTETQYF

d_call: TRBD1
v_call: TRBV3-1/TRBV3-2
j_call: TRBJ2-3
clone_size: NA
cdr3_nt: TGTGCCAGCAGCCTCGGACAGGGAGGAACAGATACGCAGTATTTT
cdr3_aa: CASSLGQGGTDTQYF

d_call: NA
v_call: TRBV9
j_call: TRBJ2-2
clone_size: NA
cdr3_nt: TGTGCCAGCAGCTCCAGGGACATCCCCGACAGGGAGCTGTTTTTT
cdr3_aa: CASSSRDIPDRELFF

d_call: NA
v_call: TRBV18
j_call: TRBJ1-3
clone_size: NA
cdr3_nt: TGTGCCAGCTCACCACGGCTGGATGTCTCTGGAAACACCATATATTTT
cdr3_aa: CASSPRLDVSGNTIYF

d_call: TRBD2
v_call: TRBV5-1
j_call: TRBJ2-5
clone_size: NA
cdr3_nt: TGCGCCAGCAGCCTCCAGATGACTAGCGGGAGGTTGGAGACCCAGTACTTC
cdr3_aa: CASSLQMTSGRLETQYF

d_call: NA
v_call: TRBV20-1
j_call: TRBJ2-3
clone_size: NA
cdr3_nt: TGCAGTGCTAGTTTGAGCACAGATACGCAGTATTTT
cdr3_aa: CSASLSTDTQYF